A single sample gave rise to the 4 T cell receptor beta chains below, sequenced in a study of T-cell memory formation after mild COVID-19. TCRdb recomputed calls from the 5' RACE reads with MiXCR, one row per CDR3 protein. Counted here are tens of thousands of distinct CDR3 sequences, 20% to 30% occurring once; the ten biggest clones make up roughly 39%. Sequenced: PBMCs or a T cell subset sorted from them (not recorded which). These receptors originate from a man younger than 35 who had mild COVID-19 (a few samples of this study predate the infection). Cell type and time point are not known.

This clonotype appeared once. The V call is TRBV2, the J call TRBJ1-1, with D maybe TRBD1 (5 bases). V lost 3 bases and J lost 5, with 13 bases in between. This CDR3 contains 14 residues. Germline lookup yields CDR1 SNHLY and CDR2 FYNNEI. The CDR3 region has the DNA TGTGCCAGCAGTGAGGCCCCCGGGGGGACTGAAGCTTTCTTT. Its protein product is CASSEAPGGTEAFF.

This clonotype was seen a handful of times. The rearrangement links TRBV7-3 to TRBJ2-1; 7 bases are a match to TRBD2. Germline CDR1 SGHTA, CDR2 FQGTGA. The CDR3 consists of 15 residues. V was clipped by 3 bases and J by 4 bases; unmatched bases: 6. The CDR3 DNA reads as TGTGCCAGCAGCTTTTCCGGGGGGAGGTACAATGAGCAGTTCTTC. This gives the protein CASSFSGGRYNEQFF.

A remark on this clonotype: Germline and junction disagree at one end, which may indicate a read error. This chain connects TRBV9 to TRBJ2-1; 7 nucleotides agree with TRBD1. Per germline, CDR1 SGDLS and CDR2 YYNGEE. The CDR3 runs 11 residues. The CDR3 DNA follows: TGTGCCAGCAGCGGAGCCGGGACAGTAATCTTC. Translating it yields CASSGAGTVIF.

This clonotype was seen ten or more times. J is TRBJ2-5 and V is TRBV6-5, with 9 bases lining up with TRBD1. The CDR3 spans 15 residues. The V gene's germline CDR1 is MNHEY and CDR2 SVGAGI. V dropped 6 bases and J dropped 3; count of bases not matched to a gene: 8. The CDR3 nucleotides are TGTGCCAGCAGCTGGGGGGGACAGGGAAAAGAGACCCAGTACTTC. Residues: CASSWGGQGKETQYF.